The rows below give T cell receptor beta chains drawn from one sample of a study of blood T cell repertoires in COVID-19. The assay was immunoSEQ multiplex PCR, and TCRdb's table has in-frame clones only and misses some. There are under 250,000 clones in the sample; 81% occur only once, and approximately 8% lies in the top ten. Sequenced sample: peripheral blood. These receptors came from an elderly woman with acute or convalescent COVID-19. Both conserved end residues are part of each CDR3. The D gene is left open where the match is weak. Expanded clones are given a class, and other clones once, few, many or no size at all.

D gene	clone size	V gene	J gene	CDR3 protein	CDR3 DNA
-	once	TRBV5-1	TRBJ2-2	CASSLAEGAGTGELFF	TGCGCCAGCAGCTTGGCCGAGGGGGCGGGGACCGGGGAGCTGTTTTTT
-	-	TRBV5-1	TRBJ2-3	CASSFGGDTQYF	TGCGCCAGCAGCTTCGGTGGAGATACGCAGTATTTT
-	-	TRBV7-7	TRBJ2-3	CASSLSPQGGDTQYF	TGTGCCAGCAGCTTATCCCCCCAGGGAGGAGATACGCAGTATTTT
TRBD2	-	TRBV5-1	TRBJ2-7	CASSTGLAEYEQYF	TGCGCCAGCAGCACCGGACTAGCGGAATACGAGCAGTACTTC
TRBD1	-	TRBV7-9	TRBJ1-4	CASSLSGQSEKLFF	TGTGCCAGCAGCTTATCGGGACAGTCTGAAAAACTGTTTTTT
TRBD2	-	TRBV2	TRBJ2-7	CASSGSSGTNEQYF	TGTGCCAGCAGTGGTTCTAGCGGGACCAACGAGCAGTACTTC
-	few	TRBV5-1	TRBJ2-3	CASSAGWGASTDTQYF	TGCGCCAGCAGCGCCGGATGGGGAGCTAGCACAGATACGCAGTATTTT
-	-	TRBV14	TRBJ2-5	CASSQVDFEETQYF	TGTGCCAGCAGCCAAGTGGACTTTGAAGAGACCCAGTACTTC
TRBD2	-	TRBV5-5	TRBJ2-7	CASSLMPGATSGTYEQYF	TGTGCCAGCAGCTTGATGCCCGGAGCGACTAGCGGAACCTACGAGCAGTACTTC
-	-	TRBV15	TRBJ2-2	CATREFLNTGELFF	TGTGCCACCAGGGAGTTTTTGAACACCGGGGAGCTGTTTTTT
-	-	TRBV5-4	TRBJ1-6	CASSRGGLQDYNSPLHF	TGTGCCAGCAGCCGCGGTGGACTACAGGATTATAATTCACCCCTCCACTTT
TRBD2	-	TRBV3-1/TRBV3-2	TRBJ2-7	CASSLGTSGSYEQYF	TGTGCCAGCAGCCTCGGGACTAGCGGGAGCTACGAGCAGTACTTC
-	-	TRBV10-3	TRBJ2-2	CAISENTGSPNTGELFF	TGTGCCATCAGTGAGAACACAGGGAGCCCGAACACCGGGGAGCTGTTTTTT
-	once	TRBV28	TRBJ2-1	CASRRDNEQFF	TGTGCCAGCCGGAGGGACAATGAGCAGTTCTTC
-	-	TRBV28	TRBJ1-1	CASSLSGTEAFF	TGTGCCAGCAGTTTATCGGGGACTGAAGCTTTCTTT
-	-	TRBV5-4	TRBJ1-3	CASSLSGTAPHGNTIYF	TGTGCCAGCAGCTTATCAGGTACAGCTCCCCACGGAAACACCATATATTTT
TRBD2	-	TRBV7-3	TRBJ2-2	CASSSRGGRGTGELFF	TGTGCCAGCAGCTCCCGAGGCGGGAGGGGCACCGGGGAGCTGTTTTTT
-	-	TRBV7-2	TRBJ2-3	CASSSPGTDTQYF	TGTGCCAGCAGCTCCCCAGGCACAGATACGCAGTATTTT
-	-	TRBV2	TRBJ1-6	CASRAGQNSPLHF	TGTGCCAGCAGGGCAGGTCAAAATTCACCCCTCCACTTT
-	-	TRBV2	TRBJ2-7	CASRRAGSYEQYF	TGTGCCAGCAGACGGGCGGGCTCCTACGAGCAGTACTTC
-	-	TRBV2	TRBJ2-7	CASKLRTQSYEQYF	TGTGCCAGCAAACTTCGGACTCAAAGCTACGAGCAGTACTTC
-	-	TRBV5-4	TRBJ1-5	CASSTGGNQPQHF	TGTGCCAGCAGTACAGGAGGCAATCAGCCCCAGCATTTT
TRBD2	-	TRBV28	TRBJ2-1	CASIFIAGGPINEQFF	TGTGCCAGCATCTTCATAGCGGGAGGGCCGATAAATGAGCAGTTCTTC
-	-	TRBV3-1/TRBV3-2	TRBJ2-1	CASSQSPGQGGGEQFF	TGTGCCAGCAGCCAAAGCCCCGGGCAGGGAGGCGGTGAGCAGTTCTTC
TRBD1	-	TRBV7-2	TRBJ1-5	CASSSGQGGQPQHF	TGTGCCAGCAGCTCAGGACAGGGTGGTCAGCCCCAGCATTTT
-	-	TRBV6-2/TRBV6-3	TRBJ2-5	CASSYPTGTTTKTQYF	TGTGCCAGCAGTTACCCAACCGGGACAACAACGAAGACCCAGTACTTC
TRBD1	-	TRBV19	TRBJ1-5	CASQTGGANQPQHF	TGTGCCAGTCAGACAGGGGGTGCCAATCAGCCCCAGCATTTT
TRBD2	-	TRBV3-1/TRBV3-2	TRBJ2-1	CASSMTSGPYNEQFF	TGTGCCAGCAGCATGACTAGCGGTCCCTACAATGAGCAGTTCTTC
-	-	TRBV16	TRBJ2-2	CASSRDSSTGELFF	TGTGCCAGCAGCCGGGACTCAAGTACCGGGGAGCTGTTTTTT
-	-	TRBV19	TRBJ1-5	CASSKNRGTIYKGDSNQPQHF	TGTGCCAGTAGTAAAAACAGAGGAACAATTTACAAAGGGGATAGCAATCAGCCCCAGCATTTT
-	-	TRBV9	TRBJ1-2	CASSVVQFGYTF	TGTGCCAGCAGCGTAGTCCAGTTTGGCTACACCTTC
TRBD2	-	TRBV4-1	TRBJ2-1	CASSQEGLAGRVSSYNEQFF	TGCGCCAGCAGCCAGGAGGGACTAGCGGGGCGCGTGAGCTCCTACAATGAGCAGTTCTTC
TRBD1	-	TRBV7-3	TRBJ1-1	CASSPGQGRSAEAFF	TGTGCCAGCAGCCCGGGACAGGGACGAAGTGCTGAAGCTTTCTTT
-	-	TRBV19	TRBJ2-5	CASSIGSGVETQYF	TGTGCCAGTAGTATAGGCTCAGGGGTAGAGACCCAGTACTTC
-	-	TRBV10-1	TRBJ2-2	CASSESVQGYTGELFF	TGCGCCAGCAGTGAGTCGGTACAGGGATACACCGGGGAGCTGTTTTTT
TRBD2	-	TRBV19	TRBJ2-4	CASMGLAGSAKNIQYF	TGTGCCAGTATGGGACTAGCGGGTTCAGCCAAAAACATTCAGTACTTC
-	-	TRBV19	TRBJ2-3	CASSGVGEEDTQYF	TGTGCCAGTTCGGGGGTAGGGGAGGAAGATACGCAGTATTTT